This T cell receptor (beta chain) derives from a study of beta chain features in type 1 diabetes. Study results and limitations: It was not settled here whether HLA type affects TCRB rearrangement. TCRB CDR3s from Type 1 diabetes patients were moderately but significantly shorter in all four CD4+ subsets.

V lost 6 bases and J lost 5; bases outside the gene matches: 6. CDR3 length equals 14 residues. Germline CDR1 reads KGHSH; CDR2 reads LQKENI. This clone was picked up a small number of times. Its antigen is unknown. Of the isolated RNA, all was reverse transcribed, and so the sequenced material was expressed TCRB transcripts. TCRdb's table, derived via immunoSEQ multiplex PCR, lists solely in-frame clones and lacks some. The data show 250,000 to 400,000 clones, 12% to 15% seen once. The genes are TRBV18 and TRBJ2-3; 9 bases are shared with TRBD2. The sequence was obtained from a man in his thirties or forties in good health. Source material: central memory CD4+ T cells from blood. The CDR3 DNA follows: TGTGCCAGCTCTGAAGCGGGAGGTATAGATACGCAGTATTTT. It yields the protein CASSEAGGIDTQYF.